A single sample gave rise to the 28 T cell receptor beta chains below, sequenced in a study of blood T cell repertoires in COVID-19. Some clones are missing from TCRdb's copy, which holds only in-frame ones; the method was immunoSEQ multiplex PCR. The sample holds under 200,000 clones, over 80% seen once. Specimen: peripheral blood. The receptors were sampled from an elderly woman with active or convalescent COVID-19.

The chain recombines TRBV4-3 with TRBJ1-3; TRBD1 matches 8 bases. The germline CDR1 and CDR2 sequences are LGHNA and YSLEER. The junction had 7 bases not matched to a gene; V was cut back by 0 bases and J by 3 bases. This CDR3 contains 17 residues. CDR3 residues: CASSQDLDREVGNTIYF. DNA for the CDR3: TGCGCCAGCAGCCAAGATCTGGACAGGGAAGTTGGAAACACCATATATTTT.

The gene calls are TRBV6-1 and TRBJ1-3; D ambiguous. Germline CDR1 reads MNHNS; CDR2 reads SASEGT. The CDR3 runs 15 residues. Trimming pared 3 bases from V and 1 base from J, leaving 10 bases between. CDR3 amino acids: CASSESILSGNTIYF. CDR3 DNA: TGTGCCAGCAGTGAGAGTATTTTATCTGGAAACACCATATATTTT.

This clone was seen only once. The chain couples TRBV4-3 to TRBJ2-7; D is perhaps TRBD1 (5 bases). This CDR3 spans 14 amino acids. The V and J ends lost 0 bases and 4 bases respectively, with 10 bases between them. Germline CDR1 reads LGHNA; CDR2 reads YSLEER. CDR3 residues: CASSQETQGYEQYF. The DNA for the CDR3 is TGCGCCAGCAGCCAAGAAACGCAGGGTTACGAGCAGTACTTC.

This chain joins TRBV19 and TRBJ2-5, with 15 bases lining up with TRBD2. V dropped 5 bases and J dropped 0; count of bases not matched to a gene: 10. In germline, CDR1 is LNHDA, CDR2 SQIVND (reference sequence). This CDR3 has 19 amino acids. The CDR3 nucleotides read TGTGCCAGTAGTGCCGGGACTAGCGGGGGGTCCCCGTACCAAGAGACCCAGTACTTC. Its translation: CASSAGTSGGSPYQETQYF.

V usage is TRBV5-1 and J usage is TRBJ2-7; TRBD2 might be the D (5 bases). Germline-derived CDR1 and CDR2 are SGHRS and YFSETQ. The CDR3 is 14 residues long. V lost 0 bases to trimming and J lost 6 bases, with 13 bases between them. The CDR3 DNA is TGCGCCAGCAGCTTGGACAGCGCGGGTCCCGAGCAGTACTTC. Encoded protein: CASSLDSAGPEQYF.

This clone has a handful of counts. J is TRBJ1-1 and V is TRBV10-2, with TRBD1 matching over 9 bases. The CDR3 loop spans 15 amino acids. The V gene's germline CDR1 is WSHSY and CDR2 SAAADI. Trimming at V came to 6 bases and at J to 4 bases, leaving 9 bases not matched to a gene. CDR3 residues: CASRELTGGATEAFF. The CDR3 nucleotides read TGCGCCAGCAGAGAGCTGACAGGGGGTGCCACTGAAGCTTTCTTT.

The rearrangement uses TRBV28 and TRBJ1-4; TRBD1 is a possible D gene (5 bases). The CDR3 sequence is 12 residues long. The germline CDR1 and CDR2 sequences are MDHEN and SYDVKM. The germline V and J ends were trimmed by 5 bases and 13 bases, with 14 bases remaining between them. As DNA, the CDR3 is TGTGCCAGCAGTCTCGACAGACAGAGACTGTTTTTT. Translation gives CASSLDRQRLFF.

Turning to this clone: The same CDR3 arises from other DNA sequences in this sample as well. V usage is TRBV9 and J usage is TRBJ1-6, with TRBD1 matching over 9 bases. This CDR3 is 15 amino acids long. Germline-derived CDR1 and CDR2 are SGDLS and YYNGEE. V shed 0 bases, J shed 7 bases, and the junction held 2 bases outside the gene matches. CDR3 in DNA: TGTGCCAGCAGCGTAGGGGGACAGGGAAATTCACCCCTCCACTTT. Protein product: CASSVGGQGNSPLHF. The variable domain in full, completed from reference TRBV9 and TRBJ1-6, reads DSGVTQTPKHLITATGQRVTLRCSPRSGDLSVYWYQQSLDQGLQFLIQYYNGEERAKGNILERFSAQQFPDLHSELNLSSLELGDSALYFCASSVGGQGNSPLHFGNGTRLTVT.

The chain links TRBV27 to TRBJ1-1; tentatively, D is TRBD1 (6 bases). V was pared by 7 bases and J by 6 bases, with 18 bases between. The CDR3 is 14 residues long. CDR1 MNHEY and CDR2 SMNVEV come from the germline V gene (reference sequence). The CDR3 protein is CASTRAGDSSEAFF. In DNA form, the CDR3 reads TGTGCCAGCACCCGGGCAGGGGATTCCTCTGAAGCTTTCTTT.

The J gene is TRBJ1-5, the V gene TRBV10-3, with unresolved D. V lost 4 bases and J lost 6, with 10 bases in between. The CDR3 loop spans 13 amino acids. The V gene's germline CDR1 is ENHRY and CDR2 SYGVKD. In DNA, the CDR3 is TGTGCCATCAGTGGGTCCAGTGTTCAGCCCCAGCATTTT. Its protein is CAISGSSVQPQHF.

The CDR3 here is CASSPGTGGAGAFF. In DNA, the CDR3 is TGTGCCAGCAGTCCCGGGACAGGGGGCGCCGGGGCTTTCTTT. This chain joins TRBV6-4 and TRBJ1-1; 12 bases line up with TRBD1. The CDR3 extends over 14 amino acids. The V gene end was trimmed by 5 bases and the J gene end by 11 bases; junction bases not matched to a gene: 9. The V gene's germline CDR1 is MRHNA and CDR2 SNTAGT.

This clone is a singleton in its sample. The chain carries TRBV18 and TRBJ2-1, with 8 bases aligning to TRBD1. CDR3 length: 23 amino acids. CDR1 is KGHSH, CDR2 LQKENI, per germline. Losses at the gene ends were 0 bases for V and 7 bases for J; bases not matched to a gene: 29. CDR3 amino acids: CASSPPTLRGGTGHIRRENEQFF. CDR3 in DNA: TGTGCCAGCTCACCACCGACTTTGAGGGGCGGGACAGGCCACATTAGAAGGGAGAATGAGCAGTTCTTC.

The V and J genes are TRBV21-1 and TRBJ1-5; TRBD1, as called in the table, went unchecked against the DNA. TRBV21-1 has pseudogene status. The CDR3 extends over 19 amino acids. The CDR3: CASSERVGQGPEGWQPQHF. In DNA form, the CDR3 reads TGTGCCAGCAGCGAGAGAGTAGGACAGGGTCCGGAGGGTTGGCAGCCCCAGCATTTT.

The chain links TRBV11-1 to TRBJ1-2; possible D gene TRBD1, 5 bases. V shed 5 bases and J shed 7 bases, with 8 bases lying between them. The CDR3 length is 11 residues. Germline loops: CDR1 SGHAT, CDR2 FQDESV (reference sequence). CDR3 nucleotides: TGTGCCAGCAGCCTCGGGGGTGGCTACACCTTC. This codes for CASSLGGGYTF.

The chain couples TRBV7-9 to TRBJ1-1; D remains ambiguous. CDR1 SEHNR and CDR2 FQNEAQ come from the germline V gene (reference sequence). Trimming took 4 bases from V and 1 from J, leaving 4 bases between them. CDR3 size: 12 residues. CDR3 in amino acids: CASSSSNTEAFF. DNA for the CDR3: TGTGCCAGCAGCTCTTCGAACACTGAAGCTTTCTTT.

For the CDR3, the DNA is TGCGCCAGCAGCCCCAGACTAGCGGAGGATTATACGCAGTATTTT. It translates to CASSPRLAEDYTQYF. The chain is built from TRBV5-1 and TRBJ2-3; 9 bases align to TRBD2. Germline V gene sequence: CDR1 SGHRS, CDR2 YFSETQ. CDR3 length equals 15 residues. Germline trimming cut 4 bases from V and 7 bases from J; bases unmatched to any gene: 10.

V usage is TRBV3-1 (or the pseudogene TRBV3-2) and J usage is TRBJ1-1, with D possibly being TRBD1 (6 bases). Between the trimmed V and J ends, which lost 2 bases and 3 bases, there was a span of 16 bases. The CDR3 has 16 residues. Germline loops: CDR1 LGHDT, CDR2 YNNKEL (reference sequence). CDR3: CASSQLGRGGDTEAFF. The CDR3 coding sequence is TGTGCCAGCAGCCAACTGGGGAGAGGGGGGGACACTGAAGCTTTCTTT.

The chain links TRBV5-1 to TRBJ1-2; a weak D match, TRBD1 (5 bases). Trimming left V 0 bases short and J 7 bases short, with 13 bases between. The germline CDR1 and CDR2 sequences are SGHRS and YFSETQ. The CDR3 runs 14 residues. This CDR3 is CASSLEVGVAGYTF. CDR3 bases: TGCGCCAGCAGCTTGGAGGTAGGGGTGGCTGGCTACACCTTC.

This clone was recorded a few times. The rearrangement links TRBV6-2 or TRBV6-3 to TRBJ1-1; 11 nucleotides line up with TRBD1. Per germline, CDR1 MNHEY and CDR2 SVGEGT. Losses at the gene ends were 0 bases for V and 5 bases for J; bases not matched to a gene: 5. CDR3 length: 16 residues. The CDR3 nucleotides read TGTGCCAGCAGTTACTCGAGGGACAGGGGGGAGACTGAAGCTTTCTTT. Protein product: CASSYSRDRGETEAFF.

The CDR3: CASSLRTVQSYEQYF. CDR3 DNA sequence: TGTGCCAGCAGCTTAAGGACAGTTCAATCCTACGAGCAGTACTTC. The V gene is TRBV7-9, the J gene TRBJ2-7; the D gene is possibly TRBD1 (6 bases). V was shortened by 2 bases and J by 1 base, with 12 bases between the two germline ends. Germline-derived CDR1 and CDR2 are SEHNR and FQNEAQ (reference sequence). The CDR3 is 15 residues long.

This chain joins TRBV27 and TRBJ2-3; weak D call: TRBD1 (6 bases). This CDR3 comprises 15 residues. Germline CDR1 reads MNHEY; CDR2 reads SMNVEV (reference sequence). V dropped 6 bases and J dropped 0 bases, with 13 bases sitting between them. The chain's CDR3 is CASSSSGVSTDTQYF. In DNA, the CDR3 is TGTGCCAGCAGCTCCTCAGGGGTTAGCACAGATACGCAGTATTTT.

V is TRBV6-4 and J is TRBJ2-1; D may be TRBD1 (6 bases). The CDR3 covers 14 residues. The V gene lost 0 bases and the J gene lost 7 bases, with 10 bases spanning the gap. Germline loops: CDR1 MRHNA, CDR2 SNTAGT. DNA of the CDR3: TGTGCCAGCAGTGACTCGACAGGACGAAATGAGCAGTTCTTC. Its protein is CASSDSTGRNEQFF.

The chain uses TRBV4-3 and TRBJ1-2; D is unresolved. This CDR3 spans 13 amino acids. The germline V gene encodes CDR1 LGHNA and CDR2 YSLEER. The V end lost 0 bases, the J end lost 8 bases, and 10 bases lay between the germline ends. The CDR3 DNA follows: TGCGCCAGCAGCCAAGACCTCTACGGGGGCTACACCTTC. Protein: CASSQDLYGGYTF.

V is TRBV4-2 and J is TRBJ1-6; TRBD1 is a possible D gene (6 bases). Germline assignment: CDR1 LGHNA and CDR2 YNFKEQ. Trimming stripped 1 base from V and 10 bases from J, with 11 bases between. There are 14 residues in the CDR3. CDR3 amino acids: CASSQGGGGSPLHF. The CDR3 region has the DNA TGTGCCAGCAGCCAAGGAGGGGGGGGGTCACCCCTCCACTTT.

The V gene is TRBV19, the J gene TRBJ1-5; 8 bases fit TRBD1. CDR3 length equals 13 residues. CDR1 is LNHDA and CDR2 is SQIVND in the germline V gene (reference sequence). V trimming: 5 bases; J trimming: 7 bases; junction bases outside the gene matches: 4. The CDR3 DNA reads TGTGCCAGTAGTTCACAGGGGGGGCAGCCCCAGCATTTT. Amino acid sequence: CASSSQGGQPQHF.

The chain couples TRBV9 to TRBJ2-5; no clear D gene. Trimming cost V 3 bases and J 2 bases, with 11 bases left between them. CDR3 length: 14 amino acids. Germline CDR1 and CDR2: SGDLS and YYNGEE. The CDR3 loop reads CASSETEKQETQYF. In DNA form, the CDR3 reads TGTGCCAGCAGCGAAACAGAGAAACAAGAGACCCAGTACTTC.

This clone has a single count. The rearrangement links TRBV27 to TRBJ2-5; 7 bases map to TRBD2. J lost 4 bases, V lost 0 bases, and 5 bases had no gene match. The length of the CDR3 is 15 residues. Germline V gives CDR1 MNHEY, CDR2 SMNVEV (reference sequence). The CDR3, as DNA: TGTGCCAGCAGTTTATCCCGGACGGGGGGAGAGACCCAGTACTTC. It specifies CASSLSRTGGETQYF.

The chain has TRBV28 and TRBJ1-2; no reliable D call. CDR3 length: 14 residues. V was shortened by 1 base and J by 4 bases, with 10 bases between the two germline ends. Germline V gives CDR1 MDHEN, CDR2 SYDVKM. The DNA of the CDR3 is TGTGCCAGCAGTTTATCGGGGATCTTCTATGGCTACACCTTC. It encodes CASSLSGIFYGYTF.